These 26 T cell receptor beta chains share one sample of origin, sequenced in a study of T cell responses to AZD1222 COVID-19 vaccine. TCRdb's table, derived via immunoSEQ multiplex PCR, lists solely in-frame clones and lacks some. The sample lists under 150,000 clones; approximately 94% were seen once. The sequenced sample was peripheral blood, obtained on day 0 of AZD1222 vaccination. The receptors come from an adult in good health.

This chain uses TRBV5-3 with TRBJ1-1; no reliable D call. TRBV5-3 is known as an ORF, though its function is uncertain. The CDR3 has 13 amino acids. Trimming removed 4 bases at V and 4 bases at J, with 11 bases between. The CDR3 nucleotides are TGTGCCAGAAGCCTAACACGAGTCACTGAAGCTTTCTTT. Translated: CARSLTRVTEAFF.

This sequence joins TRBV7-2 and TRBJ2-7; 7 bases line up with TRBD1. Germline loops: CDR1 SGHTA, CDR2 FQGNSA. With V trimmed by 3 bases and J by 2 bases, 7 bases remained unmatched. The CDR3 contains 15 residues. The CDR3, as DNA: TGTGCCAGCAGCTTCCCCCCACAGGGGCCCTACGAGCAGTACTTC. It yields the protein CASSFPPQGPYEQYF.

The chain joins TRBV7-2 to TRBJ2-3; tentatively, D is TRBD2 (5 bases). The ends were cut back, 4 bases at V and 5 bases at J, with 16 bases in the middle. Germline CDR1 is SGHTA and CDR2 is FQGNSA. The CDR3 sequence is 15 residues long. The CDR3 region is CASSSAPLAQDTQYF. CDR3 in DNA: TGTGCCAGCAGCTCAGCCCCCCTAGCTCAAGATACGCAGTATTTT.

V and J are TRBV18 and TRBJ1-2, with a weak D call TRBD1 (6 bases). V was clipped by 1 base and J by 4 bases, with 16 bases between them. Germline CDR1 and CDR2: KGHSH and LQKENI. The CDR3 loop spans 16 amino acids. The chain's CDR3 is CASSPLGRGGGYGYTF. The CDR3 DNA sequence: TGTGCCAGCTCACCACTGGGCAGGGGAGGCGGCTATGGCTACACCTTC.

The genes are TRBV2 and TRBJ2-7; 7 bases are a match to TRBD1. Germline V gene sequence: CDR1 SNHLY, CDR2 FYNNEI. This CDR3 contains 13 residues. V shed 6 bases, J shed 3 bases, and the junction held 5 bases outside the gene matches. The CDR3 DNA reads TGTGCCAGCAGACCTGGACAGGTCTACGAGCAGTACTTC. Its translation is CASRPGQVYEQYF.

The chain is built from TRBV6-1 and TRBJ2-4; a possible D gene is TRBD2 (6 bases). V was cut by 1 base and J by 0 bases, with 10 bases left in between. There are 16 residues in the CDR3. CDR1 is MNHNS, CDR2 SASEGT, per germline. This chain's CDR3 is CASSEGSGLAKNIQYF. The CDR3 bases are TGTGCCAGCAGTGAAGGTAGCGGCCTAGCCAAAAACATTCAGTACTTC.

This chain links TRBV30 with TRBJ2-2, with 10 bases lining up with TRBD1. Unmatched junction bases numbered 5, after V lost 5 bases and J lost 5 bases. The CDR3 has 14 residues. Germline CDR1 GTSNPN, CDR2 SVGIG (reference sequence). The CDR3 DNA sequence: TGTGCCTGGGGGACAGGGGTAGTAACCGGGGAGCTGTTTTTT. Its translation is CAWGTGVVTGELFF. The variable domain in full, completed from reference TRBV30 and TRBJ2-2, reads SQTIHQWPATLVQPVGSPLSLECTVEGTSNPNLYWYRQAAGRGLQLLFYSVGIGQISSEVPQNLSASRPQDRQFILSSKKLLLSDSGFYLCAWGTGVVTGELFFGEGSRLTVL.

The genes are TRBV5-1 and TRBJ2-5; the match to TRBD2 covers 7 bases. CDR1 is SGHRS, CDR2 YFSETQ, per germline. The CDR3 consists of 15 residues. The V gene end was trimmed by 1 base and the J gene end by 1 base; junction bases not matched to a gene: 4. CDR3: CASSLRGGPQETQYF. The CDR3 nucleotides are TGCGCCAGCAGCTTGCGCGGGGGTCCCCAAGAGACCCAGTACTTC.

The V call is TRBV28, the J call TRBJ1-1, with no clear D. Germline-derived CDR1 and CDR2 are MDHEN and SYDVKM. The V and J ends lost 6 bases and 3 bases respectively, with 5 bases between them. This CDR3 has 11 amino acids. The CDR3 coding sequence is TGTGCCAGCAGGACGGACACTGAAGCTTTCTTT. It is translated as CASRTDTEAFF.

The chain carries TRBV28 and TRBJ2-7, with D tentatively TRBD1 or TRBD2 (5 bases each). This CDR3 region has 14 residues. Trimming took off 6 bases at V and 1 base at J, with 13 bases between the two ends. Germline lookup yields CDR1 MDHEN and CDR2 SYDVKM. The CDR3 here is CASRPGPWSYEQYF. DNA for the CDR3: TGTGCCAGCAGACCGGGACCTTGGTCCTACGAGCAGTACTTC.

The chain combines TRBV2 with TRBJ1-3; D gene uncertain. Trimming stripped 6 bases from V and 0 bases from J, with 15 bases between. The CDR3 is 16 residues long. Germline CDR1 is SNHLY and CDR2 is FYNNEI. The CDR3 loop reads CASSDPGYYSGNTIYF. In DNA form, the CDR3 reads TGTGCCAGCAGCGATCCGGGATACTACTCTGGAAACACCATATATTTT.

The rearrangement joins TRBV5-6 to TRBJ2-4; 8 bases match TRBD2. Trimming at V came to 4 bases and at J to 9 bases, leaving 12 bases not matched to a gene. The germline V gene has CDR1 SGHDT and CDR2 YYEEEE. The CDR3 is 15 residues long. CDR3 amino acids: CASSTAGSGIGIQYF. CDR3 coding DNA: TGTGCCAGCAGCACGGCGGGTAGCGGGATAGGCATTCAGTACTTC.

The rearrangement links TRBV11-2 to TRBJ2-3, with D perhaps TRBD2 (6 bases). V shed 5 bases and J shed 2 bases, with 14 bases lying between them. Germline CDR1 reads SGHAT; CDR2 reads FQNNGV. The CDR3 covers 15 residues. The CDR3 region is CASSPAGFSTDTQYF. The DNA for the CDR3 is TGTGCCAGCAGCCCAGCGGGTTTTTCCACAGATACGCAGTATTTT.

This CDR3 is CASSQVGSRELFF. CDR3 coding DNA: TGCGCCAGCAGCCAAGTCGGGTCGCGGGAACTGTTTTTT. The gene calls are TRBV4-1 and TRBJ1-4; D remains ambiguous. The CDR3 is 13 amino acids. V lost 1 base and J 12 bases, leaving 12 bases between the germline ends. CDR1 and CDR2 (germline): MGHRA, YSYEKL.

The chain uses TRBV7-9 and TRBJ1-6; no reliable D call. The CDR3 runs 17 residues. CDR1 and CDR2 (germline): SEHNR, FQNEAQ (reference sequence). Trimming took off 3 bases at V and 4 bases at J, with 16 bases between the two ends. Here the CDR3 reads CASSFSSRQTYNSPLHF. CDR3 DNA: TGTGCCAGCAGCTTCTCCTCCCGACAAACTTATAATTCACCCCTCCACTTT. Filled out from reference TRBV7-9 and TRBJ1-6, the complete variable domain reads DTGVSQNPRHKITKRGQNVTFRCDPISEHNRLYWYRQTLGQGPEFLTYFQNEAQLEKSRLLSDRFSAERPKGSFSTLEIQRTEQGDSAMYLCASSFSSRQTYNSPLHFGNGTRLTVT.

The chain's CDR3 is CASSFRTGISQPQHF. The CDR3 DNA reads as TGTGCCAGCAGCTTCAGGACAGGGATTTCTCAGCCCCAGCATTTT. The V call is TRBV7-3, the J call TRBJ1-5, with 8 bases fitting TRBD1. The V and J ends lost 3 bases and 6 bases, in that order; junction bases with no gene match: 7. CDR3 length: 15 residues. Germline assignment: CDR1 SGHTA and CDR2 FQGTGA. Filled out from reference TRBV7-3 and TRBJ1-5, the complete variable domain reads GAGVSQTPSNKVTEKGKYVELRCDPISGHTALYWYRQSLGQGPEFLIYFQGTGAADDSGLPNDRFFAVRPEGSVSTLKIQRTERGDSAVYLCASSFRTGISQPQHFGDGTRLSIL.

The chain has TRBV11-2 and TRBJ2-3; D is uncertain. Germline CDR1 SGHAT, CDR2 FQNNGV. The ends were cut back, 5 bases at V and 2 bases at J, with 11 bases in the middle. The CDR3 is 14 amino acids. The DNA of the CDR3 is TGTGCCAGCAGCCAGGAGCTTTTCACAGATACGCAGTATTTT. Translation gives CASSQELFTDTQYF.

The rearrangement links TRBV6-1 to TRBJ1-2; perhaps TRBD1 as D (5 bases). V shed 2 bases and J shed 5 bases, with 24 bases lying between them. The CDR3 totals 18 residues. Germline loops: CDR1 MNHNS, CDR2 SASEGT. CDR3 nucleotide sequence: TGTGCCAGCAGTGAAATGGCAGGGACTCTCCGCTACTTATATGGCTACACCTTC. This sequence encodes CASSEMAGTLRYLYGYTF.

The rearrangement joins TRBV5-6 to TRBJ1-1; TRBD1 agrees at 9 bases. The germline V gene encodes CDR1 SGHDT and CDR2 YYEEEE. V lost 8 bases and J lost 8; bases outside the gene matches: 4. CDR3 length: 11 amino acids. In DNA form, the CDR3 reads TGTGCCAGACAAACAGGGGGCGAAGCTTTCTTT. The encoded protein is CARQTGGEAFF.

In regard to this clone: In the same sample, other DNA sequences code for this CDR3. For the CDR3, the DNA is TGCGCCAGCAGCCTACGGACAGGGAGGGAGACCCAGTACTTC. Translation gives CASSLRTGRETQYF. The rearrangement links TRBV5-1 to TRBJ2-5, with 8 bases identical to TRBD1. Trimming cost V 4 bases and J 5 bases; bases outside gene matches: 7. Germline V gene data show CDR1 as SGHRS and CDR2 as YFSETQ. The CDR3 length is 14 residues.

The chain uses TRBV5-1 and TRBJ2-1; either TRBD1 or TRBD2 may supply D (7 bases each). The CDR3 contains 17 residues. V was pared by 4 bases and J by 2 bases, with 19 bases between. The germline V gene encodes CDR1 SGHRS and CDR2 YFSETQ. The CDR3, as DNA: TGCGCCAGCAGCCTCGCCAGACAGGGAGGGACCTACAATGAGCAGTTCTTC. It is translated as CASSLARQGGTYNEQFF.

The chain couples TRBV7-2 to TRBJ1-1; 7 bases are a match to TRBD1. The CDR3 is 14 amino acids. With V trimmed by 5 bases and J by 5 bases, 8 bases remained unmatched. Germline V lookup: CDR1 SGHTA, CDR2 FQGNSA. CDR3 bases: TGTGCCAGCAGCGACCGACAGGGCAGGACTGAAGCTTTCTTT. This codes for CASSDRQGRTEAFF.

The chain joins TRBV9 to TRBJ2-7; 10 nucleotides line up with TRBD2. The CDR3 has 16 amino acids. The germline CDR1 and CDR2 sequences are SGDLS and YYNGEE. The V and J ends lost 2 bases and 7 bases, in that order; junction bases with no gene match: 12. The CDR3 reads CASSVSASGRGEEQYF. The DNA of the CDR3 is TGTGCCAGCAGCGTTTCCGCTAGCGGGAGAGGGGAGGAGCAGTACTTC. Looking up the rest from reference TRBV9 and TRBJ2-7 gives the full variable domain: DSGVTQTPKHLITATGQRVTLRCSPRSGDLSVYWYQQSLDQGLQFLIQYYNGEERAKGNILERFSAQQFPDLHSELNLSSLELGDSALYFCASSVSASGRGEEQYFGPGTRLTVT.

This chain links TRBV6-5 with TRBJ2-7; D possibly corresponds to TRBD1 (5 bases). Trimming stripped 8 bases from V and 2 bases from J, with 13 bases between. Germline values: CDR1 MNHEY, CDR2 SVGAGI. The CDR3 covers 13 residues. The CDR3 DNA reads TGTGCCAGCGAAAGACAGTACCCCTACGAGCAGTACTTC. This encodes CASERQYPYEQYF.

This sequence joins TRBV19 and TRBJ2-1, with unresolved D. CDR1 LNHDA and CDR2 SQIVND come from the germline V gene (reference sequence). Trimming stripped 4 bases from V and 0 bases from J, with 10 bases between. The CDR3 has 15 residues. The CDR3 loop reads CASSTEISSYNEQFF. The CDR3 bases are TGTGCCAGTAGTACAGAGATTAGCTCCTACAATGAGCAGTTCTTC.

This chain joins TRBV11-1 and TRBJ1-2; possibly TRBD1 for D (5 bases). Germline values: CDR1 SGHAT, CDR2 FQDESV (reference sequence). The CDR3 spans 18 residues. V lost 0 bases and J 4 bases, leaving 21 bases between the germline ends. CDR3 sequence: CASSLAPGSRFGAYGYTF. In nucleotides, the CDR3 is TGTGCCAGCAGCTTAGCGCCAGGGTCAAGGTTCGGGGCCTATGGCTACACCTTC.